This T cell receptor beta chain derives from a study of Tregs in tolerant kidney transplant recipients. Only in-frame clones appear in the TCRdb table, and some are missing; sequencing was by immunoSEQ multiplex PCR. The sample lists just under 65,000 clones; under 98% were seen once. In regard to this clone: Its specificity is not known.

Study observations and caveats: Nucleotide sequences could not be compared across some patients' samples due to primer changes. Antigen-driven expansion was suggested because donor-specific Tregs expanded more than all Tregs in tolerant patients.

CDR1 and CDR2 from the germline V gene are LGHNA and YSLEER. This CDR3 has 13 amino acids. V lost 1 base and J lost 12, with 10 bases in between. Unstimulated regulatory T cells (CD4+CD25+CD127-), CD4+CD25- non-regulatory cells, CD4 and CD8 cells were FACS-sorted from thawed PBMCs. Regulatory T cells were sorted from thawed PBMCs rested overnight at 37°C with 200 IU/ml IL-2. The starting material was Tregs from blood, obtained before the transplant. The rearrangement uses TRBV4-3 and TRBJ1-6, with D tentatively TRBD1 (6 bases). The receptor comes from a human donor who received a combined kidney and bone marrow transplant. CDR3 protein: CASSQVTGLPLHF. CDR3 nucleotides: TGCGCCAGCAGCCAAGTTACAGGGTTACCCCTCCACTTT.